The clone carrying this TCR beta chain was recorded at least ten times. The target antigen is unknown. The sample originates from a study of breast tumors, draining lymph nodes, adjacent tissues. Overall study findings and caveats: Tumor repertoires ranked between lymph nodes and nontumor tissue in diversity, with V and J gene preferences. Data fit most tumor T cells coming from lymph node, expanding in tumor. Tumor T cell lymph node origin was a supported hypothesis, not proven. Tumor and nontumor repertoires were significantly more similar in luminal-like than in basal-like breast cancer.

Via MiXCR, TCRdb re-called the multiplex PCR reads, giving one row per CDR3 protein. The table records fewer than 150,000 distinct CDR3 sequences, about 20% of them present only once. Germline V lookup: CDR1 SEHNR, CDR2 FQNEAQ (reference sequence). The CDR3 has 14 amino acids. V trimming: 2 bases; J trimming: 7 bases; junction bases outside the gene matches: 7. Breast cancer patients provided tissue from their axillary draining lymph nodes. This chain joins TRBV7-9 and TRBJ1-2, with 7 bases identical to TRBD1. The sequence was obtained from a female donor with breast cancer. Some clones in this sample may be carry-over from other donors' samples. What was sequenced was axillary lymph node tissue. CDR3 sequence: CASSLTDRVGGYTF. In DNA, the CDR3 is TGTGCCAGCAGCTTAACCGACAGGGTGGGTGGCTACACCTTC.